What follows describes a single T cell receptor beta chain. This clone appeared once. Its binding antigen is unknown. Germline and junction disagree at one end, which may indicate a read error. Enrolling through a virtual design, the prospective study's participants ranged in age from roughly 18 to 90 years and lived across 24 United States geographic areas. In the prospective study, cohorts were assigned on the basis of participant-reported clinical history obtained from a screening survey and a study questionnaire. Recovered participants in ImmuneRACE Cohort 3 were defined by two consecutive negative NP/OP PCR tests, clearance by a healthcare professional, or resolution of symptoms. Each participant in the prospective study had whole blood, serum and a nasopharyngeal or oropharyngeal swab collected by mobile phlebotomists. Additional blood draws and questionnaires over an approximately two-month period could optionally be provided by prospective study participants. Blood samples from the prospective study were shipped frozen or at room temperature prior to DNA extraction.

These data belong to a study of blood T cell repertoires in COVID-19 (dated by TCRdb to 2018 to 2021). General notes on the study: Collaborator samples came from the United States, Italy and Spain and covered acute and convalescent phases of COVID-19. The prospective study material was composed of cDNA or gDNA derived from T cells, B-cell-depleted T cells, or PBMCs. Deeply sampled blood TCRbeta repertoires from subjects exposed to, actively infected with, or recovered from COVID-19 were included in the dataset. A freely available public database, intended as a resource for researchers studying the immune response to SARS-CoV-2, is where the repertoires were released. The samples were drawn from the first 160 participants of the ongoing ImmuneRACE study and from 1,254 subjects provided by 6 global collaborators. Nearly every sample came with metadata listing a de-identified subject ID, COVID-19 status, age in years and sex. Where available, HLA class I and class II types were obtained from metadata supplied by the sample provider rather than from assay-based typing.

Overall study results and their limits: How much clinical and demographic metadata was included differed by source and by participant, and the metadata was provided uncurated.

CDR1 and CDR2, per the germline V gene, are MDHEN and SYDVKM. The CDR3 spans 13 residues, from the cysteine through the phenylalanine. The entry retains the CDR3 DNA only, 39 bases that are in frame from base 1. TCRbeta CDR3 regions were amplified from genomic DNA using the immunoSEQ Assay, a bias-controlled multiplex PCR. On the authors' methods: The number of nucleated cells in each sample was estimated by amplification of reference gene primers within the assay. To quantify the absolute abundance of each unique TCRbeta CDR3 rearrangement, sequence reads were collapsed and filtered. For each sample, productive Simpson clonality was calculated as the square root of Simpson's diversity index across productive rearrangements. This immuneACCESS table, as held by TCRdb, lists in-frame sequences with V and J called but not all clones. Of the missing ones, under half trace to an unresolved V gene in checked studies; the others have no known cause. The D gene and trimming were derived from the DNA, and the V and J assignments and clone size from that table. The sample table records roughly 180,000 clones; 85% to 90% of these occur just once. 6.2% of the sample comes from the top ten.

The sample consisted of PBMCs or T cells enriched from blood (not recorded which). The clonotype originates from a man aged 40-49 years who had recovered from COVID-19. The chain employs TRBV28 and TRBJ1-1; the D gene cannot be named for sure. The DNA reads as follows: TGTGCCAGCAGTCCCCGACTGAACACTGAGGCTTTCTTT. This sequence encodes CASSPRLNTEAFF. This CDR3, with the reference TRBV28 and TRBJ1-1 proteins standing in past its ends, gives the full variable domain DVKVTQSSRYLVKRTGEKVFLECVQDMDHENMFWYRQDPGLGLRLIYFSYDVKMKEKGDIPEGYSVSREKKERFSLILESASTNQTSMYLCASSPRLNTEAFFGQGTRLTVV.